This T cell receptor (beta chain) was captured by sequencing in a study of blood T cells in healthy people across ages. Points on this clonotype: As yet, its antigen is unknown.

Each donor had 8.5 to 10 milliliters of peripheral blood drawn. The second PCR ran roughly 6 to 12 cycles with a sample-barcoded 5' primer and J-beta primers. TCRdb redid the calling of the 5' RACE reads with MiXCR, one entry per CDR3 protein. There are roughly 1.6 million distinct CDR3 sequences in the sample; about 35% occur only once, and 10% to 12% lies in the top ten. Study findings and constraints: Unsorted PBMCs blocked a conclusive comparison of naive and antigen-experienced cells.

With 5 bases clipped from V and 1 base from J, the junction kept 10 bases outside the gene matches. The CDR3 contains 17 residues. Germline CDR1 reads SGHTA; CDR2 reads FQGNSA. This TCR was sampled from a woman aged 30 to 39 in good health. The sample was blood. The genes are TRBV7-2 and TRBJ1-3, with 8 positions matching TRBD1. The chain's CDR3 is CASSVGIDRGSGNTIYF. As DNA, the CDR3 is TGTGCCAGCAGCGTCGGGATCGACAGGGGATCTGGAAACACCATATATTTT.